A selection of T cell receptor beta chains follows, all from one sample in a study of response to subunit inactivated influenza vaccine. TCRdb used MiXCR to reprocess the RT-PCR reads, holding one entry per CDR3 protein. The sample includes some 500,000 distinct CDR3 sequences, over 25% seen only once; the top ten take 1.9%. The source material was CD4+ T cells sorted from PBMCs, sampled 5 days after vaccination. All receptors derive from a man aged 50 or older who received an inactivated influenza vaccine. CDR3s include the opening cysteine and the closing phenylalanine or tryptophan. D genes are given only for firm matches. Clone size appears in some rows only: once, few, many, or a class for an expanded clone.

v_call: TRBV20-1; d_call: TRBD2; j_call: TRBJ2-1; clone_size: NA; cdr3_aa: CSAPKGSGGYNEQFF; cdr3_nt: TGCAGTGCACCGAAGGGTAGCGGGGGATACAATGAGCAGTTCTTC
v_call: TRBV28; d_call: NA; j_call: TRBJ2-7; clone_size: few; cdr3_aa: CASSSLLGEQYF; cdr3_nt: TGTGCCAGCAGTTCCCTCCTGGGCGAGCAGTACTTC
v_call: TRBV29-1; d_call: NA; j_call: TRBJ2-3; clone_size: few; cdr3_aa: CSAPEHFSSASDRPDTQYF; cdr3_nt: TGCAGCGCCCCTGAGCATTTTTCCTCGGCTAGCGATCGTCCAGATACGCAGTATTTT
v_call: TRBV5-1; d_call: TRBD2; j_call: TRBJ2-2; clone_size: few; cdr3_aa: CASSAGLAVNTGELFF; cdr3_nt: TGCGCCAGCAGCGCCGGACTAGCGGTGAACACCGGGGAGCTGTTTTTT
v_call: TRBV29-1; d_call: NA; j_call: TRBJ1-5; clone_size: few; cdr3_aa: CSVGGGNSNQPQHF; cdr3_nt: TGCAGCGTTGGGGGAGGGAATAGCAATCAGCCCCAGCATTTT
v_call: TRBV6-1; d_call: NA; j_call: TRBJ1-2; clone_size: few; cdr3_aa: CASTSGLYNYGYTF; cdr3_nt: TGTGCCAGCACCTCGGGACTCTATAACTATGGCTACACCTTC
v_call: TRBV5-1; d_call: NA; j_call: TRBJ2-5; clone_size: NA; cdr3_aa: CASSLVGRAEETQYF; cdr3_nt: TGCGCCAGCAGCTTGGTAGGCAGGGCCGAGGAGACCCAGTACTTC
v_call: TRBV6-5; d_call: NA; j_call: TRBJ2-1; clone_size: many; cdr3_aa: CASGRREQFF; cdr3_nt: TGTGCCAGCGGACGTCGGGAGCAGTTCTTC
v_call: TRBV10-3; d_call: NA; j_call: TRBJ2-7; clone_size: NA; cdr3_aa: CAISEVGGFSYEQYF; cdr3_nt: TGTGCCATCAGTGAAGTAGGGGGTTTCTCCTACGAGCAGTACTTC
v_call: TRBV7-2; d_call: TRBD1; j_call: TRBJ1-2; clone_size: NA; cdr3_aa: CASSFGQGQGLYGYTF; cdr3_nt: TGTGCCAGCAGCTTCGGACAGGGACAGGGGCTCTATGGCTACACCTTC